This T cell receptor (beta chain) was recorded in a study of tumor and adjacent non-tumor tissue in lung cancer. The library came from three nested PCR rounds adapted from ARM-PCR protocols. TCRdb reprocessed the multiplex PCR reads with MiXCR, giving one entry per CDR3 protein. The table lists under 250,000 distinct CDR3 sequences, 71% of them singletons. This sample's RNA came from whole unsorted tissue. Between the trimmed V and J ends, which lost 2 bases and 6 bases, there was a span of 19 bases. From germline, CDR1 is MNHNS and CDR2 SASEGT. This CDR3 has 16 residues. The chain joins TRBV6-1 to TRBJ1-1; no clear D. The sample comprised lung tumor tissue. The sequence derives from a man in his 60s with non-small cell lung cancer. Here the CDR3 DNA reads TGTGCCAGCAGTGAATCGGCCGTTTTACCACACGCTGAAGCTTTCTTT. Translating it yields CASSESAVLPHAEAFF.